The next 23 T cell receptor beta chains were all read from a single sample in a study of T cells in Graves' hyperthyroidism and ophthalmopathy. Template material for amplifying TCR beta CDR3 regions consisted of RNA transcripts. Initially, a first-round RT-PCR of the TCR CDR3 employed the HTBI primer set. TCRdb passed the multiplex PCR reads through MiXCR, listing each CDR3 protein once. The sample has 530,000 or so distinct CDR3 sequences; approximately 25% are singletons. The specimen was blood. These receptors came from a woman in her twenties or thirties with Graves' ophthalmopathy.

This sequence joins TRBV12-3 or TRBV12-4 and TRBJ2-2, with D maybe TRBD1 (6 bases). The CDR3 has 15 amino acids. V lost 3 bases and J lost 3, with 11 bases in between. This CDR3 reads CASSFSTGYTGELFF. The CDR3 coding sequence is TGTGCCAGCAGTTTCAGTACAGGGTACACCGGGGAGCTGTTTTTT.

In this sample, this clonotype turned up many times. V usage is TRBV6-1 and J usage is TRBJ2-2; 8 nucleotides match TRBD1. Germline V lookup: CDR1 MNHNS, CDR2 SASEGT. J was trimmed by 4 bases and V by 4 bases; bases with no gene match: 8. The CDR3 contains 16 residues. The CDR3 region is CASSVPGGAVTGELFF. CDR3 coding DNA: TGTGCCAGCAGTGTACCAGGGGGCGCAGTCACCGGGGAGCTGTTTTTT.

Only a few counts were recorded for this clonotype. CDR3 protein: CAISGQTGRDTEAFF. DNA of the CDR3: TGTGCCATCAGTGGTCAGACAGGGAGGGACACTGAAGCTTTCTTT. V and J are TRBV10-3 and TRBJ1-1; 7 nucleotides match TRBD1. CDR3 size: 15 residues. Unmatched junction bases numbered 8, after V lost 4 bases and J lost 3 bases. Germline V gene sequence: CDR1 ENHRY, CDR2 SYGVKD.

This chain uses TRBV9 with TRBJ1-3, with D perhaps matching TRBD1 (5 bases). V gave up 2 bases and J gave up 0 bases, with 18 bases separating them. The germline V gene encodes CDR1 SGDLS and CDR2 YYNGEE. This CDR3 comprises 18 residues. The CDR3 reads CASSVDLGDPHSGNTIYF. In nucleotides, the CDR3 is TGTGCCAGCAGCGTCGATTTAGGGGATCCCCACTCTGGAAACACCATATATTTT.

The chain is built from TRBV2 and TRBJ2-5, with 9 positions matching TRBD2. The CDR3 has 14 residues. Germline V CDR1 and CDR2: SNHLY, FYNNEI. The trim removed 1 base at V and 3 bases at J, leaving 0 bases unmatched. The CDR3 region is CASSEGGREETQYF. The CDR3 region has the DNA TGTGCCAGCAGTGAAGGCGGGAGGGAAGAGACCCAGTACTTC.

This clonotype was seen ten or more times. The chain uses TRBV7-2 and TRBJ2-4; a possible D gene is TRBD2 (6 bases). Trimming pared 1 base from V and 7 bases from J, leaving 11 bases between. Germline V CDR1 and CDR2: SGHTA, FQGNSA. The CDR3 covers 14 residues. The CDR3 DNA follows: TGTGCCAGCAGCTTAGTGGGGGGAAGGAACATTCAGTACTTC. Protein sequence: CASSLVGGRNIQYF.

The rearrangement uses TRBV5-6 and TRBJ2-5; 7 nucleotides line up with TRBD1. V lost 4 bases and J lost 0; bases outside the gene matches: 9. The CDR3 has 16 amino acids. The V gene's germline CDR1 is SGHDT and CDR2 YYEEEE. The CDR3 DNA reads as TGTGCCAGCAGCCTTAGGGACAGAACGTACCAAGAGACCCAGTACTTC. Its protein product is CASSLRDRTYQETQYF.

This clonotype was counted ten times or more. DNA of the CDR3: TGTGCCAGCGCTGGCGGGTCTGTCCCAGGGGGTGAAGCTTTCTTT. This sequence encodes CASAGGSVPGGEAFF. This sequence joins TRBV11-2 and TRBJ1-1, with 7 bases identical to TRBD1. Germline assignment: CDR1 SGHAT and CDR2 FQNNGV. The CDR3 has 15 amino acids. V lost 8 bases and J lost 7; bases outside the gene matches: 16.

This clonotype was seen ten or more times. The chain uses TRBV6-1 and TRBJ2-5, with 8 positions matching TRBD2. The germline CDR1 and CDR2 sequences are MNHNS and SASEGT. The CDR3 is 15 residues long. With 4 bases clipped from V and 5 bases from J, the junction kept 9 bases outside the gene matches. In nucleotides, the CDR3 is TGTGCCAGCAGTGGCAGCGGGAGCCACCGCGAGACCCAGTACTTC. Amino acid sequence: CASSGSGSHRETQYF.

This clonotype was recorded at least ten times. This chain joins TRBV11-2 and TRBJ2-7; weak D call: TRBD1 (6 bases). CDR1 is SGHAT, CDR2 FQNNGV, per germline. With 3 bases removed from V and 4 bases from J, the gap between germline ends came to 13 bases. This CDR3 comprises 14 residues. CDR3 sequence (DNA): TGTGCCAGCAGCTTGCAATGGACAGTTTACGAGCAGTACTTC. Its translation is CASSLQWTVYEQYF.

The chain carries TRBV18 and TRBJ1-4; D unresolved. The CDR3 covers 13 residues. Deletions cut 3 bases from V and 9 bases from J, with 11 bases between. CDR1 and CDR2 (germline): KGHSH, LQKENI. The CDR3: CASSPSVGQKLFF. CDR3 nucleotide sequence: TGTGCCAGCTCACCCTCGGTAGGCCAAAAACTGTTTTTT.

The J gene is TRBJ1-2, the V gene TRBV24-1, with a tentative D call TRBD1 (5 bases). CDR3 size: 13 residues. Trimming stripped 4 bases from V and 11 bases from J, with 16 bases between. The germline V gene encodes CDR1 KGHDR and CDR2 SFDVKD. The CDR3 coding sequence is TGTGCCACCAGTGACGGGACTCCGCCTAGTTACACCTTC. Amino acid sequence: CATSDGTPPSYTF.

Points on this clonotype: Mismatch with germline at one junction end may stem from a read error. The rearrangement links TRBV6-1 to TRBJ1-1; no clear D. Per germline, CDR1 MNHNS and CDR2 SASEGT. CDR3 length: 13 amino acids. The CDR3 is CASSEGSPPEAFF. As DNA, the CDR3 is TGTGCCAGCAGTGAAGGATCTCCACCTGAGGCTTTCTTT.

This clonotype has ten or more counts. In DNA form, the CDR3 reads TGTGCCTGGAGTGTAATGGGGAGGGTTCAGCCCCAGCATTTT. Translated, it gives CAWSVMGRVQPQHF. The chain is built from TRBV30 and TRBJ1-5; no firm D call. The germline gives CDR1 GTSNPN, CDR2 SVGIG (reference sequence). Deletions cut 0 bases from V and 6 bases from J, with 12 bases between. CDR3 length equals 14 residues.

This chain connects TRBV2 to TRBJ2-7; 13 bases align to TRBD2. The length of the CDR3 is 16 residues. Per germline, CDR1 SNHLY and CDR2 FYNNEI. J gave up 4 bases and V 11 bases, and 14 bases lay outside the gene matches. CDR3 residues: CAGPGLAGVSEYEQYF. Written as DNA, the CDR3 is TGTGCCGGCCCTGGACTAGCGGGAGTGTCGGAGTACGAGCAGTACTTC.

The CDR3 sequence: CASSEGPTGSGNTIYF. In DNA form, the CDR3 reads TGTGCCAGCAGTGAAGGGCCAACAGGGAGTGGAAACACCATATATTTT. The V and J genes are TRBV6-1 and TRBJ1-3; the D gene is possibly TRBD1 (6 bases). Germline CDR1 reads MNHNS; CDR2 reads SASEGT. This CDR3 comprises 16 residues. Trimming cost V 1 base and J 3 bases, with 13 bases left between them.

This clonotype has a handful of counts. In DNA form, the CDR3 reads TGCAGTGCTACGGGACTAGACCACGAGCAGTACTTC. Its protein is CSATGLDHEQYF. The chain is built from TRBV20-1 and TRBJ2-7, with 8 nucleotides matching TRBD2. Germline assignment: CDR1 DFQATT and CDR2 SNEGSKA (reference sequence). The junction had 4 bases not matched to a gene; V was cut back by 4 bases and J by 5 bases. CDR3 size: 12 residues.

This clonotype has at least ten counts. This sequence joins TRBV3-1 and TRBJ2-7; D is unresolved. The ends were cut back, 0 bases at V and 5 bases at J, with 5 bases in the middle. The germline CDR1 and CDR2 sequences are LGHDT and YNNKEL (reference sequence). The CDR3 consists of 12 residues. CDR3 sequence: CASSQDSDEQYF. For the CDR3, the DNA is TGTGCCAGCAGCCAAGACTCAGACGAGCAGTACTTC.

This clonotype has a handful of counts. The chain uses TRBV5-1 and TRBJ1-2, with D unresolved. The germline gives CDR1 SGHRS, CDR2 YFSETQ. V lost 3 bases, J lost 6 bases, and 21 bases lay in between. The length of the CDR3 is 16 residues. This chain's CDR3 is CASSSNIGGSSNGYTF. For the CDR3, the DNA is TGCGCCAGCAGCTCAAATATTGGTGGGTCGTCGAATGGCTACACCTTC.

The chain is built from TRBV18 and TRBJ1-1; no reliable D call. From germline, CDR1 is KGHSH and CDR2 LQKENI. The V end was cut by 3 bases, the J end by 3 bases, with 17 bases between. CDR3 size: 16 residues. The CDR3 protein is CASSPYTATEDTEAFF. The CDR3 coding sequence is TGTGCCAGCTCACCCTACACGGCTACAGAGGACACTGAAGCTTTCTTT.

This clonotype was counted at least ten times. The rearrangement joins TRBV5-1 to TRBJ1-2, with TRBD1 identical over 10 bases. This CDR3 comprises 12 residues. Losses at the gene ends were 4 bases for V and 6 bases for J; bases not matched to a gene: 0. Germline loops: CDR1 SGHRS, CDR2 YFSETQ. DNA of the CDR3: TGCGCCAGCAGCGGACAGGGGGATGGCTACACCTTC. Amino acids: CASSGQGDGYTF.

This clonotype was detected many times. The chain employs TRBV6-5 and TRBJ1-2; 8 bases align to TRBD1. The junction had 7 bases not matched to a gene; V was cut back by 4 bases and J by 0 bases. Looked up from germline, CDR1 is MNHEY and CDR2 is SVGAGI. The CDR3 covers 16 residues. CDR3 protein: CASSSPGQGANYGYTF. The CDR3 bases are TGTGCCAGCAGTTCCCCCGGACAGGGAGCTAACTATGGCTACACCTTC.

This clonotype appeared many times. The chain is built from TRBV7-2 and TRBJ2-5, with D perhaps TRBD2 (5 bases). The CDR3 has 14 residues. Germline CDR1 SGHTA, CDR2 FQGNSA. Trimming left V 3 bases short and J 5 bases short, with 13 bases between. The CDR3 sequence is CASSFGVTGETQYF. The CDR3 nucleotides read TGTGCCAGCAGCTTCGGAGTTACGGGGGAGACCCAGTACTTC.